A single sample gave rise to the 10 T cell receptor beta chains below, sequenced in a study of human T cells and chemical hapten exposure. TCRdb reanalysed the RACE reads using MiXCR and keeps one entry per CDR3 protein. The data show approximately 90,000 distinct CDR3 sequences, approximately 11% seen once. Time point: patch test 2, 6 weeks after DPC sensitization. Treatment defined: therapeutic diphenylcyclopropenone sensitization with weekly scalp DPC. The sample in question was whole blood, obtained in connection with sensitization to the hapten diphenylcyclopropenone (DPC). Receptors originate from a middle-aged man with alopecia areata. Some clones in this sample may be carry-over from other donors' samples.

The CDR3, as DNA: TGTGCCAGCAGCTCAACAACAAGCGAGACCCAGTACTTC. Amino acid sequence: CASSSTTSETQYF. The V gene is TRBV7-9, the J gene TRBJ2-5; D not resolved. The CDR3 totals 13 residues. Germline loops: CDR1 SEHNR, CDR2 FQNEAQ (reference sequence). V was cut by 4 bases and J by 5 bases, with 11 bases left in between.

This clonotype has a count of ten or more. The chain is built from TRBV7-2 and TRBJ1-1; D ambiguous. From germline, CDR1 is SGHTA and CDR2 FQGNSA. V was clipped by 2 bases and J by 4 bases, with 14 bases between them. The CDR3 loop spans 15 amino acids. DNA for the CDR3: TGTGCCAGCAGCTTAATGGCGATGACGGGCACTGAAGCTTTCTTT. This gives the protein CASSLMAMTGTEAFF.

This clonotype was seen a few times. The chain is built from TRBV5-6 and TRBJ1-4; a possible D gene is TRBD1 (5 bases). Germline lookup yields CDR1 SGHDT and CDR2 YYEEEE. V shed 0 bases and J shed 0 bases, with 6 bases lying between them. There are 15 residues in the CDR3. The CDR3 is CASSLEGSTNEKLFF. The CDR3 DNA sequence: TGTGCCAGCAGCTTGGAGGGGTCAACTAATGAAAAACTGTTTTTT.

The chain recombines TRBV3-1 with TRBJ2-7, with 11 bases aligning to TRBD2. The J segment lost 0 bases and the V segment lost 0 bases, leaving 7 bases of the junction unmatched. CDR1 and CDR2 from the germline V gene are LGHDT and YNNKEL (reference sequence). The CDR3 runs 18 residues. The CDR3 coding sequence is TGTGCCAGCAGCCAAGATAAGAGACTAGCGGGGAGCTCCTACGAGCAGTACGTC. This translates into CASSQDKRLAGSSYEQYV.

There are many counts of this clonotype. The V gene is TRBV27, the J gene TRBJ1-1; the match to TRBD1 covers 7 bases. V gave up 6 bases and J gave up 0 bases; unmatched junction bases: 7. The CDR3 loop spans 15 amino acids. Germline CDR1 reads MNHEY; CDR2 reads SMNVEV (reference sequence). This CDR3 reads CASSRWTGMNTEAFF. CDR3 in DNA: TGTGCCAGCAGCCGATGGACAGGCATGAACACTGAAGCTTTCTTT.

The CDR3 DNA reads as TGCGCCAGCAGCCAGGATGACAGGGAAACCCAGTACTTC. Translation gives CASSQDDRETQYF. The chain links TRBV4-1 to TRBJ2-5; 7 bases map to TRBD1. The CDR3 consists of 13 residues. Germline CDR1 reads MGHRA; CDR2 reads YSYEKL. V dropped 3 bases and J dropped 8; count of bases not matched to a gene: 6.

The chain links TRBV30 to TRBJ2-7; D unresolved. The CDR3 runs to 14 residues. V was shortened by 4 bases and J by 6 bases, with 19 bases between the two germline ends. CDR1 is GTSNPN and CDR2 is SVGIG in the germline V gene (reference sequence). The CDR3 sequence: CAWKGLGRRFEQYF. The CDR3 DNA is TGTGCCTGGAAAGGTCTGGGTAGGAGATTCGAGCAGTACTTC.

The sample holds many counts of this clonotype. The V gene is TRBV29-1, the J gene TRBJ1-1, with 8 bases aligning to TRBD1. The germline CDR1 and CDR2 sequences are SQVTM and ANQGSEA. Trimming cost V 4 bases and J 4 bases; bases outside gene matches: 8. CDR3 length equals 14 residues. CDR3 coding DNA: TGCAGCGTTGCGGTGGCCAGGGGGCCCACTGAAGCTTTCTTT. This translates into CSVAVARGPTEAFF.

Only a few counts were recorded for this clonotype. The J gene is TRBJ2-1, the V gene TRBV18; D is uncertain. The CDR3 totals 14 residues. V was cut by 1 base and J by 0 bases, with 4 bases left in between. Germline V CDR1 and CDR2: KGHSH, LQKENI. CDR3 in amino acids: CASSPRSSYNEQFF. CDR3 DNA: TGTGCCAGCTCACCACGGAGCTCCTACAATGAGCAGTTCTTC.

This chain connects TRBV4-2 to TRBJ2-7, with 8 bases aligning to TRBD2. The CDR3 is made up of 17 amino acids. The V and J ends lost 0 bases and 0 bases, in that order; junction bases with no gene match: 7. CDR1 is LGHNA and CDR2 is YNFKEQ in the germline V gene. This CDR3 is CASSQDRNGRASYEQYF. CDR3 in DNA: TGTGCCAGCAGCCAAGATAGGAACGGGAGGGCCTCCTACGAGCAGTACTTC.